This TCR beta chain is from a study of human T cells and chemical hapten exposure. Study context: Patients additionally received therapeutic doses of diphenylcyclopropenone on the scalp once a week, and this continued throughout the roughly 25-week study.

The library tagged each cDNA molecule with unique molecular identifiers. A single record per CDR3 protein comes from TCRdb applying MiXCR to the RACE reads. In the table there are 75,000 to 90,000 distinct CDR3 sequences, roughly 10% of which are singletons. Noted time point: patch test 2, 6 weeks after DPC sensitization. Treatment meaning: therapeutic diphenylcyclopropenone sensitization with weekly scalp DPC. This clonotype was picked up many times. Its antigen is not identified. The CDR3 consists of 16 residues. Germline V gene lookup returns CDR1 SGHTA and CDR2 FQGNSA. V was pared by 1 base and J by 1 base, with 12 bases between. General study points: The number of TCRs above 1 in 1000 frequency did not change after DPC sensitization.

The chain has TRBV7-2 and TRBJ2-3; maybe TRBD2 (6 bases). The starting material was whole blood, obtained in connection with sensitization to the hapten diphenylcyclopropenone (DPC). This receptor was obtained from a woman in her forties or fifties with alopecia areata. Some clones in this sample may be carry-over from other donors' samples. The CDR3, as DNA: TGTGCCAGCAGCTTAGGGTCGGGAGTCCGCACAGATACGCAGTATTTT. The encoded protein is CASSLGSGVRTDTQYF.